Detailed here is one TCR beta chain. These data are taken from a study of blood T cell repertoires in COVID-19. Participants were placed into cohorts based on the clinical history they reported. As processed by the authors: Reference gene primer amplification gave nucleated cell count estimates. Some clones are missing from TCRdb's copy, which holds only in-frame ones; the method was immunoSEQ multiplex PCR. For V, J and clone size, that table is used; D and trimming come from the DNA. Counted here are about 210,000 clones, 85% to 90% occurring once; the ten biggest clones make up 1.2%. CDR3 length: 14 residues. With 5 bases clipped from V and 7 bases from J, the junction kept 5 bases outside the gene matches. Germline-derived CDR1 and CDR2 are MNHEY and SVGEGT.

The specimen was PBMCs or T cells enriched from blood (not recorded which). V is TRBV6-2 or TRBV6-3 and J is TRBJ1-6; 7 bases match TRBD1. This receptor was obtained from a man younger than 45 who had recovered from COVID-19. CDR3 amino acids: CASSRDRENSPLHF. CDR3 nucleotides: TGTGCCAGCAGTCGGGACAGAGAGAATTCACCCCTCCACTTT.